This T cell receptor beta chain was observed in a study of Ad26.COV2.S vaccination and SARS-CoV-2 variants. Study summary: A COV1001 Ad26.COV2.S trial-arm participant provided the sample. Ad26.COV2.S, an intramuscular injection, was given once or twice 56 days apart.

As for this clone: Antigen specificity is unknown.

The treatment was: around 19 received Ad26.COV2.S at low or high dose, single or two shots; 5 received placebo; per-sample allocation not given. Collection of samples fell on day 63 after the first vaccine or placebo injection. The shot given was an Ad26 vector that makes Wuhan-strain SARS-CoV-2 spike. The repertoire was sequenced with immunoSEQ multiplex PCR; TCRdb's copy has only in-frame clones and lacks some. The table has under 550,000 clones, 75% to 95% seen once. The germline V gene encodes CDR1 KGHSH and CDR2 LQKENI. This CDR3 is 14 amino acids long. V shed 6 bases and J shed 1 base, with 10 bases lying between them. Study-level results: Vaccine recipients showed a spike-specific TCR breadth that was higher than in placebo recipients.

Sequencing used peripheral blood, obtained in a trial of Ad26.COV2.S vaccine versus placebo. The rearrangement uses TRBV18 and TRBJ1-5, with D unclear. The TCR sequence derives from a person between 18 and 65 years old who received the Ad26.COV2.S COVID-19 vaccine or a placebo. The CDR3 nucleotides read TGTGCCAGCTCCATCCGGGAAAGCAATCAGCCCCAGCATTTT. It translates to CASSIRESNQPQHF. Combining the CDR3 with reference TRBV18 and TRBJ1-5 gives the whole variable domain NAGVMQNPRHLVRRRGQEARLRCSPMKGHSHVYWYRQLPEEGLKFMVYLQKENIIDESGMPKERFSAEFPKEGPSILRIQQVVRGDSAAYFCASSIRESNQPQHFGDGTRLSIL.